This passage covers 19 T cell receptor beta chains from one sample sequenced in a study of monozygotic twins with inflammatory bowel disease (dated by TCRdb to the late 2010s). Library preparation employed 5' RACE. Instrument on record: Illumina HiSeq 2500. Through TCRdb reprocessing, the reads give one entry per CDR3 protein sequence; DNA is omitted. The table kept for this sample lists around 370,000 distinct CDR3 sequences. The ten largest clones take up around 2.6% of the sample. Sequencing input: blood. Receptor source: a human donor with ulcerative colitis or Crohn's disease, or a healthy co-twin of an affected twin (not recorded which).

V usage is TRBV10-3 and J usage is TRBJ2-5; TCRdb's D call of TRBD2 is untestable without DNA. CDR3 size: 15 residues. Germline V gene lookup returns CDR1 ENHRY and CDR2 SYGVKD. CDR3 sequence reads: CAISEGLGEGETQYF.

The chain employs TRBV18 and TRBJ1-5; TCRdb picks TRBD1, but there is no DNA to check that call. Germline lookup yields CDR1 KGHSH and CDR2 LQKENI. The CDR3 runs 16 residues. The CDR3 sequence is CASSGGVGVGNQPQHF.

The chain links TRBV7-2 to TRBJ2-2; with no DNA, the TCRdb D assignment of TRBD1 cannot be verified. The germline gives CDR1 SGHTA, CDR2 FQGNSA. The CDR3 totals 16 residues. This chain's CDR3 is CASSPQGRTNTGELFF.

The chain combines TRBV6-1 with TRBJ2-5; TCRdb designates TRBD1, a call that cannot be tested without DNA. The CDR3 is 14 amino acids. The germline gives CDR1 MNHNS, CDR2 SASEGT. The CDR3 loop is CASTLDRGTETQYF.

The chain combines TRBV18 with TRBJ2-7; TCRdb names TRBD1, which stays unverified in the absence of DNA. The length of the CDR3 is 16 residues. CDR1 and CDR2 from the germline V gene are KGHSH and LQKENI. CDR3 protein: CASSPGTGGIAYEQYF. Using reference TRBV18 and TRBJ2-7 for the parts outside the CDR3, the full variable domain is NAGVMQNPRHLVRRRGQEARLRCSPMKGHSHVYWYRQLPEEGLKFMVYLQKENIIDESGMPKERFSAEFPKEGPSILRIQQVVRGDSAAYFCASSPGTGGIAYEQYFGPGTRLTVT.

The CDR3 is CASSYSRRGGQPQHF. The chain joins TRBV6-2 or TRBV6-3 to TRBJ1-5. Germline values: CDR1 MNHEY, CDR2 SVGEGT. This CDR3 has 15 amino acids.

The chain carries TRBV7-2 and TRBJ2-7; absent DNA, TCRdb's TRBD1 call cannot be checked. The germline V gene has CDR1 SGHTA and CDR2 FQGNSA. The CDR3 totals 14 residues. The CDR3 spells CASSSTRPGYEQYF.

The rearrangement links TRBV4-3 to TRBJ1-5; the D gene TCRdb calls, TRBD1, cannot be checked with no DNA. The CDR3 totals 18 residues. In germline, CDR1 is LGHNA, CDR2 YSLEER. The CDR3 loop is CASSQEVGRGSGNQPQHF.

This chain connects TRBV5-1 to TRBJ2-7; TCRdb's D call, TRBD1, is unchecked because there is no DNA. The CDR3 has 15 amino acids. Germline V gene sequence: CDR1 SGHRS, CDR2 YFSETQ. The CDR3 region is CASSTPGTGDNEQYF.

This chain joins TRBV20-1 and TRBJ2-7; the TCRdb D gene call, TRBD2, has no DNA to confirm it. This CDR3 contains 11 residues. CDR1 is DFQATT and CDR2 is SNEGSKA in the germline V gene (reference sequence). This CDR3 reads CSARGGLEQYF.

V is TRBV2 and J is TRBJ1-5. CDR1 and CDR2 from the germline V gene are SNHLY and FYNNEI. This CDR3 has 18 amino acids. CDR3 sequence reads: CASSDLRFSGESNQPQHF.

This chain connects TRBV18 to TRBJ1-6; TCRdb names TRBD1, which stays unverified in the absence of DNA. CDR1 is KGHSH and CDR2 is LQKENI in the germline V gene. The CDR3 loop spans 14 amino acids. The CDR3 loop reads CASSPETANSPLHF.

This chain uses TRBV20-1 with TRBJ1-5; TCRdb selects TRBD1, and the lack of DNA leaves this call unchecked. Per the germline V gene, CDR1 is DFQATT and CDR2 is SNEGSKA (reference sequence). The CDR3 covers 12 residues. CDR3 in amino acids: CSATGRRQPQHF.

CDR3 in amino acids: CATSNGYEQYF. The chain is built from TRBV24-1 and TRBJ2-7. The CDR3 has 11 amino acids. Germline values: CDR1 KGHDR, CDR2 SFDVKD.

CDR3 sequence: CASSPQHSGGSQETQYF. The chain recombines TRBV18 with TRBJ2-5; lacking DNA, the TRBD2 call made by TCRdb goes unchecked. This CDR3 region has 17 residues. Germline CDR1 reads KGHSH; CDR2 reads LQKENI.

This chain links TRBV4-2 with TRBJ1-4; the D call of TRBD1 rests on TCRdb alone, since no DNA is present to check it. The CDR3 has 16 residues. Per the germline V gene, CDR1 is LGHNA and CDR2 is YNFKEQ. This CDR3 is CASSHHGTLSNEKLFF.

The chain carries TRBV5-1 and TRBJ1-1; absent DNA, TCRdb's TRBD1 call cannot be checked. Germline lookup yields CDR1 SGHRS and CDR2 YFSETQ. The CDR3 has 16 amino acids. The chain's CDR3 is CASSFIQGRMNTEAFF.

This chain connects TRBV20-1 to TRBJ2-1; TCRdb proposes TRBD1, but this gene call is untestable without DNA. The CDR3 sequence is 13 residues long. CDR1 and CDR2 (germline): DFQATT, SNEGSKA (reference sequence). Here the CDR3 reads CSAPGQLTNEQFF.

The chain employs TRBV7-7 and TRBJ2-2. The CDR3 totals 15 residues. In germline, CDR1 is SSHAT, CDR2 FNYEAQ (reference sequence). This chain's CDR3 is CASSLAGVHTGEPFF.